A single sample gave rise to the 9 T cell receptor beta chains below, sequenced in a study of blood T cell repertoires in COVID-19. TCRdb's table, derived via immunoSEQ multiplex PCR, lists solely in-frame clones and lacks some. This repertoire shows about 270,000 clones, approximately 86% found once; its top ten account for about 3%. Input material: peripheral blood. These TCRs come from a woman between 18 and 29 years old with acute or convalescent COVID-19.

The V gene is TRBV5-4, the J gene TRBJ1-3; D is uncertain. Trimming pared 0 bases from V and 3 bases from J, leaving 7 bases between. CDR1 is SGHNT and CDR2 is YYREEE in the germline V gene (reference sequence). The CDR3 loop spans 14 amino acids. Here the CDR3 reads CASSLDGRGNTIYF. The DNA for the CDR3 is TGTGCCAGCAGCTTGGATGGGCGTGGAAACACCATATATTTT.

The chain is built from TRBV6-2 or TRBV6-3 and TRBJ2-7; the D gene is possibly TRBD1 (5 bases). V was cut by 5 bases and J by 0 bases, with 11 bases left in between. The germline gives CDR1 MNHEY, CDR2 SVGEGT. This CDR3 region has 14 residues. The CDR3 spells CASSPYRSSYEQYF. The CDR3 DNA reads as TGTGCCAGCAGTCCATACAGGAGCTCCTACGAGCAGTACTTC.

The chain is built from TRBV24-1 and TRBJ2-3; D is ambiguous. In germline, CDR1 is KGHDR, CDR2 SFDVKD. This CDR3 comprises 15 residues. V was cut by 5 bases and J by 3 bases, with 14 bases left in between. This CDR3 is CATSVGGGLTDTQYF. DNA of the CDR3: TGTGCCACCAGTGTAGGCGGTGGTTTGACAGATACGCAGTATTTT.

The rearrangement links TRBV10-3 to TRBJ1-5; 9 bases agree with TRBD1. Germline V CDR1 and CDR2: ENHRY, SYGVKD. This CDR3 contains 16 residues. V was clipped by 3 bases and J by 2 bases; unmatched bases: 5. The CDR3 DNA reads TGTGCCATCAGTGATGGTTGGACAGGGGGCAATCAGCCCCAGCATTTT. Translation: CAISDGWTGGNQPQHF.

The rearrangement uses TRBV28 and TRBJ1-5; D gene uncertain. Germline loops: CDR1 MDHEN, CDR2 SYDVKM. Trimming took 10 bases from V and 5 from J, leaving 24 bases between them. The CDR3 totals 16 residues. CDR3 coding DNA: TGTGCCATCTCTTTGGGTTTACAGTCCGGATATCAGCCCCAGCATTTT. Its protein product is CAISLGLQSGYQPQHF. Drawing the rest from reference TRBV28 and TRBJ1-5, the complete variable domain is DVKVTQSSRYLVKRTGEKVFLECVQDMDHENMFWYRQDPGLGLRLIYFSYDVKMKEKGDIPEGYSVSREKKERFSLILESASTNQTSMYLCAISLGLQSGYQPQHFGDGTRLSIL.

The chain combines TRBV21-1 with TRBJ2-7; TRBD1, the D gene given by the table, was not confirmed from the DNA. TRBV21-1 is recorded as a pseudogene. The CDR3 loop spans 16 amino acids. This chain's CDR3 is CASSPRATGSTYEQYF. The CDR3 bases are TGTGCCAGCAGCCCCAGGGCTACAGGCTCAACCTACGAGCAGTACTTC.

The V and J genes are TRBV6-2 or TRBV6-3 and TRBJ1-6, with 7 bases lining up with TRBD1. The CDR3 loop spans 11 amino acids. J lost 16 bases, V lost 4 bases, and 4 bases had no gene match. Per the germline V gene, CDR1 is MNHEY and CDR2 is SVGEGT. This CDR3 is CASSSRQGLHF. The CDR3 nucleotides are TGTGCCAGCAGTTCGCGACAGGGACTCCACTTT.

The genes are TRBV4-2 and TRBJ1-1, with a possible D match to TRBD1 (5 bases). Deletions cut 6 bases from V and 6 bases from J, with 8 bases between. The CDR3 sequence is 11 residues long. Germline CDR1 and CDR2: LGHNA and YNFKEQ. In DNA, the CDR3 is TGTGCCAGCAGACTGGGGCCTGAAGCTTTCTTT. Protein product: CASRLGPEAFF.

The CDR3 spells CASSQGGTGGRTGELFF. CDR3 bases: TGTGCCAGCAGCCAAGGAGGGACAGGGGGCCGGACCGGGGAGCTGTTTTTT. V gene TRBV3-1 (or the pseudogene TRBV3-2) combines with J gene TRBJ2-2; 12 bases map to TRBD1. The CDR3 sequence is 17 residues long. CDR1 and CDR2 from the germline V gene are LGHDT and YNNKEL (reference sequence). V was clipped by 1 base and J by 5 bases; unmatched bases: 5.